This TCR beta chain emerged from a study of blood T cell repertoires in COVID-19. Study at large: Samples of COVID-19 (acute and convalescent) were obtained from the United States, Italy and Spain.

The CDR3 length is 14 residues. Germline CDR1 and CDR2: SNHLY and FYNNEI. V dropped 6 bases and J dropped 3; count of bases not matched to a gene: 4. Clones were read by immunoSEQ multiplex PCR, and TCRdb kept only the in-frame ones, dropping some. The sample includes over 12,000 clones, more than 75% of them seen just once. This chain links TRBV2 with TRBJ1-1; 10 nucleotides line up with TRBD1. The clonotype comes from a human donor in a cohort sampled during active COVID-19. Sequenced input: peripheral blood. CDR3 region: CASSVDRGDTEAFF. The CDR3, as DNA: TGTGCCAGCAGCGTGGACAGGGGGGACACTGAAGCTTTCTTT.